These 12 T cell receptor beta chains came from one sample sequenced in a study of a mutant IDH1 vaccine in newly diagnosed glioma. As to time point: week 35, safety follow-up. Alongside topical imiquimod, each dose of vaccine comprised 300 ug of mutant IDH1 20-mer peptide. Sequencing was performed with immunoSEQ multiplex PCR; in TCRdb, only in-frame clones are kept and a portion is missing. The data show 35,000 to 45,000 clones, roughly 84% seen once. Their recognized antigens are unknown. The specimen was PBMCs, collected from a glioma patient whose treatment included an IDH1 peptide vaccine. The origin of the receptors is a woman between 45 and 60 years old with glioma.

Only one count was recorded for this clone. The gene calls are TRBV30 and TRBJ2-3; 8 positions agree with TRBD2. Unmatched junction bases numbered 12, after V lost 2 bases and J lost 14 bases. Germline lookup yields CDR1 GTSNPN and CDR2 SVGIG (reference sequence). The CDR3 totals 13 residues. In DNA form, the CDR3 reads TGTGCCTGGAGTCCGATAGCGGGGCGGACGGGGTATTTT. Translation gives CAWSPIAGRTGYF.

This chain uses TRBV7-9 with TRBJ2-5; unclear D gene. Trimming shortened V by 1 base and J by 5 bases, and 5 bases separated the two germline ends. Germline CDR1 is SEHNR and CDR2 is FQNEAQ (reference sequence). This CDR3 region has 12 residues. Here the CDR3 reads CASSLVGETQYF. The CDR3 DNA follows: TGTGCCAGCAGCTTAGTCGGGGAGACCCAGTACTTC.

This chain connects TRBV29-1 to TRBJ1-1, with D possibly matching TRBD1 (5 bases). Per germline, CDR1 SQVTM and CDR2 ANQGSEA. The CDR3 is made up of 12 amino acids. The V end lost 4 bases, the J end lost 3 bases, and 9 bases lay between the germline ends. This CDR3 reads CSVVSGYTEAFF. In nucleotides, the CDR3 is TGCAGCGTTGTTTCAGGGTACACTGAAGCTTTCTTT.

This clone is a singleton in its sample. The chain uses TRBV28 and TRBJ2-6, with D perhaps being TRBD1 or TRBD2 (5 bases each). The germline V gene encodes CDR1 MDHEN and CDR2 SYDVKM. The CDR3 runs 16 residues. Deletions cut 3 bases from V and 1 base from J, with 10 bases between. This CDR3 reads CASSLRWGSGANVLTF. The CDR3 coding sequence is TGTGCCAGCAGTTTGAGATGGGGGTCTGGGGCCAACGTCCTGACTTTC.

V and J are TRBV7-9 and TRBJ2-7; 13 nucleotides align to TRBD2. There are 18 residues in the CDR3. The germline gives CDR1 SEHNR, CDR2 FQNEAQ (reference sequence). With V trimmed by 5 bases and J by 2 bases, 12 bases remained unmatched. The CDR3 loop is CASSRNPGTSGDTYEQYF. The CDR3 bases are TGTGCCAGCAGCCGTAACCCCGGGACTAGCGGGGACACCTACGAGCAGTACTTC.

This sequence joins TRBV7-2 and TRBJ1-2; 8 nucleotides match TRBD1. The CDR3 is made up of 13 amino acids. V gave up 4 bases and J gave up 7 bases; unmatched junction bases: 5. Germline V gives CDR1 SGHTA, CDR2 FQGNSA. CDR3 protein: CASSSTGVRGYTF. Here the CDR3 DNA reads TGTGCCAGCAGCTCGACAGGGGTTCGTGGCTACACCTTC.

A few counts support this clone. The CDR3 region is CASSLGGRGTGELFF. Here the CDR3 DNA reads TGTGCCAGCAGCTTGGGTGGCAGGGGAACCGGGGAGCTGTTTTTT. This chain connects TRBV5-4 to TRBJ2-2, with D perhaps matching TRBD1 (6 bases). Trimming took off 0 bases at V and 5 bases at J, with 11 bases between the two ends. The CDR3 is made up of 15 amino acids. Per germline, CDR1 SGHNT and CDR2 YYREEE (reference sequence).

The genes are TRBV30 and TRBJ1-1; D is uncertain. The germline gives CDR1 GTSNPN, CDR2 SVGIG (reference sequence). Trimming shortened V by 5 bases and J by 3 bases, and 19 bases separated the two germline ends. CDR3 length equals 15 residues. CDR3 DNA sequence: TGTGCCTGGGTCAGAAACCCTCGGATCGACACTGAAGCTTTCTTT. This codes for CAWVRNPRIDTEAFF.

In DNA form, the CDR3 reads TGTGCCAGCAGTTACGGGACAGGGAAACCTGGAAACACCATATATTTT. It translates to CASSYGTGKPGNTIYF. This chain uses TRBV6-5 with TRBJ1-3, with 9 bases matching TRBD1. V was clipped by 2 bases and J by 2 bases; unmatched bases: 4. Germline values: CDR1 MNHEY, CDR2 SVGAGI. The CDR3 runs to 16 residues.

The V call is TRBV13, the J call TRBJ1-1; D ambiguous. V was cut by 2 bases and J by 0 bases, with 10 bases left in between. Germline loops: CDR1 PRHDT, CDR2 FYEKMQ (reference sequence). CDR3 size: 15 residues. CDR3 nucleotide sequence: TGTGCCAGCAGCTTACGCAGTGGGTTGAACACTGAAGCTTTCTTT. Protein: CASSLRSGLNTEAFF.

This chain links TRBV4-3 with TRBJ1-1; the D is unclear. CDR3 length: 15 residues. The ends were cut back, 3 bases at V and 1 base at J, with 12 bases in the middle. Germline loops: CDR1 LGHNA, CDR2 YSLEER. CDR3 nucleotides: TGCGCCAGCAGCCAGATCGGAGGGCCGAACACTGAAGCTTTCTTT. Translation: CASSQIGGPNTEAFF.

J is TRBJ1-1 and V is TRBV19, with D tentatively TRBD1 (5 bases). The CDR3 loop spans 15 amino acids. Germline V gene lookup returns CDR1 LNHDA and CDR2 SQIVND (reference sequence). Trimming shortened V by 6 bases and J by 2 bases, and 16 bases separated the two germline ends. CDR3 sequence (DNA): TGTGCCAGTAGCCGACTAGGGGTGCTTAACACTGAAGCTTTCTTT. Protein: CASSRLGVLNTEAFF.